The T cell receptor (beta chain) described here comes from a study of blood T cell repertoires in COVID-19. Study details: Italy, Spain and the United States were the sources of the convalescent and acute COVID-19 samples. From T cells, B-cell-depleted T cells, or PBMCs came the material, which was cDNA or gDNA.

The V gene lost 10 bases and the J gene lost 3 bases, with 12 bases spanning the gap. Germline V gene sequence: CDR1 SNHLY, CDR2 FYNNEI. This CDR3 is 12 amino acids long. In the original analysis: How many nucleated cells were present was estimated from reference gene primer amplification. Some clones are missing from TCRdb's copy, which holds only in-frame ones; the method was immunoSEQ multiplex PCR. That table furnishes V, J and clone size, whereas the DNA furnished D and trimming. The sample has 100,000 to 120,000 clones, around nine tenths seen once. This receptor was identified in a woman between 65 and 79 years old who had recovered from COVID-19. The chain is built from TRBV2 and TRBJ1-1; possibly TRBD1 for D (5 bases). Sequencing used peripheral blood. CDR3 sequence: CATIDSYTEAFF. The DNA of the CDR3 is TGTGCCACCATCGACAGTTACACTGAAGCTTTCTTT. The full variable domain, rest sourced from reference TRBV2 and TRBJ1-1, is EPEVTQTPSHQVTQMGQEVILRCVPISNHLYFYWYRQILGQKVEFLVSFYNNEISEKSEIFDDQFSVERPDGSNFTLKIRSTKLEDSAMYFCATIDSYTEAFFGQGTRLTVV.